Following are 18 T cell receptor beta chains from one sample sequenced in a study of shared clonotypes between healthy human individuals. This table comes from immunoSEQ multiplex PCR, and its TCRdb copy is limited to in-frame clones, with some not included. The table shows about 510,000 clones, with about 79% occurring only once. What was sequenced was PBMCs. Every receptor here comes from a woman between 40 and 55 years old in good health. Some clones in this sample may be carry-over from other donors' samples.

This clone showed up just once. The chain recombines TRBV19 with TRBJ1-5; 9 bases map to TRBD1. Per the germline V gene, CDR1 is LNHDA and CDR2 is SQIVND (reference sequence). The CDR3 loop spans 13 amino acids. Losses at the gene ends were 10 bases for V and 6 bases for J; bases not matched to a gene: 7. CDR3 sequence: CATRQGGGQPQHF. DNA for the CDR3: TGTGCCACACGACAGGGGGGCGGTCAGCCCCAGCATTTT.

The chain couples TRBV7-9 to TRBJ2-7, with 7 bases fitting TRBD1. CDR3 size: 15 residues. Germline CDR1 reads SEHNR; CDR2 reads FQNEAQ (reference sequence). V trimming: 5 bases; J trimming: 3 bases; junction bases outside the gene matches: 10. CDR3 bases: TGTGCCAGCAGCATTACAGGGGATGGAATCTACGAGCAGTACTTC. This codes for CASSITGDGIYEQYF.

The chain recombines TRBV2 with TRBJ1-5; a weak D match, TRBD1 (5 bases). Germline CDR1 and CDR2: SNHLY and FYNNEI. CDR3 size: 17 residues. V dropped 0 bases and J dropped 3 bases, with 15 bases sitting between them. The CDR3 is CASSEAPYGAANQPQHF. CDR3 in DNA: TGTGCCAGCAGTGAAGCCCCCTACGGGGCAGCCAATCAGCCCCAGCATTTT.

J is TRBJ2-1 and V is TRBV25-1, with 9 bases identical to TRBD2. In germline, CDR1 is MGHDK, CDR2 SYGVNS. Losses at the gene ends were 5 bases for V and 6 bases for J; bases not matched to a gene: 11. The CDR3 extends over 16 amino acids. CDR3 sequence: CASSPRGREGSNEQFF. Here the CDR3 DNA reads TGTGCCAGCAGTCCTAGGGGGCGGGAGGGTTCCAATGAGCAGTTCTTC.

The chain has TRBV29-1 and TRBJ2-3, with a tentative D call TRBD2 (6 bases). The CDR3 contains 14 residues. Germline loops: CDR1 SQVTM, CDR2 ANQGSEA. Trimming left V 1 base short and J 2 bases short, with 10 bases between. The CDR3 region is CSVEGGTSTDTQYF. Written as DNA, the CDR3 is TGCAGCGTTGAAGGCGGGACCTCCACAGATACGCAGTATTTT.

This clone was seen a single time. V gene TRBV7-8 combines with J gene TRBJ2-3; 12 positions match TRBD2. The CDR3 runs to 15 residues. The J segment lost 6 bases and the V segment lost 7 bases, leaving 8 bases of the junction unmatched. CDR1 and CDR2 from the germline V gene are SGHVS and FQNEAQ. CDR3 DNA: TGTGCCAGCACCCGGACTAGCGGGATTTACGATACGCAGTATTTT. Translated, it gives CASTRTSGIYDTQYF.

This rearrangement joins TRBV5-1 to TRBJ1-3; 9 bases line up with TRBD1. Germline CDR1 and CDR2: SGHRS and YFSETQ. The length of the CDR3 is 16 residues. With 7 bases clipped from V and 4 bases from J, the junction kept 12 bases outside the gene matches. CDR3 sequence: CASRRTTGGLGNTIYF. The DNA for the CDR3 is TGCGCCAGCCGAAGAACAACAGGGGGCCTAGGAAACACCATATATTTT.

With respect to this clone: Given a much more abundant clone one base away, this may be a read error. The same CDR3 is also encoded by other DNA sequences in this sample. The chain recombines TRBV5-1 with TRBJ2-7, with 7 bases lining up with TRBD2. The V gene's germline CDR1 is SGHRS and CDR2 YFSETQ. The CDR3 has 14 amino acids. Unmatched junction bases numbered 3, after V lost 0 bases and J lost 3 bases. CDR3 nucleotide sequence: TGCGCCAGCAGCTTGGCTGGCGGGAGCTACGAGCAGTACTTC. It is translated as CASSLAGGSYEQYF.

CDR3: CATSRGGDSYNYGYTF. DNA of the CDR3: TGTGCCACCAGCAGAGGGGGCGACAGCTATAACTATGGCTACACCTTC. The chain links TRBV15 to TRBJ1-2; a weak D match, TRBD1 (5 bases). The CDR3 extends over 16 amino acids. V lost 1 base and J lost 1, with 13 bases in between. Germline V CDR1 and CDR2: LNHNV, YYDKDF (reference sequence).

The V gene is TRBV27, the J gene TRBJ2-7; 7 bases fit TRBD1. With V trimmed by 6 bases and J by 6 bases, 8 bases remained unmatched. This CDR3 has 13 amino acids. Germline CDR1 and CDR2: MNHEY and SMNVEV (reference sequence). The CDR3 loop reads CASSQDRAGEQYF. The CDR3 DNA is TGTGCCAGCAGCCAAGACAGGGCGGGCGAGCAGTACTTC.

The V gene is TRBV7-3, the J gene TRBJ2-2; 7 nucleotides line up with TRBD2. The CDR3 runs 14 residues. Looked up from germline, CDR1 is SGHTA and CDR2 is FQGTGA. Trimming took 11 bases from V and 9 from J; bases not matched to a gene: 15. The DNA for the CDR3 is TGTGCCGGAGCCCCGGGCGGGGGAGGTCGGGAGCTGTTTTTT. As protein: CAGAPGGGGRELFF.

Here the CDR3 reads CASSVSGTGEGNQPQHF. The CDR3, as DNA: TGTGCCAGTAGTGTCTCCGGGACAGGGGAGGGCAATCAGCCCCAGCATTTT. V gene TRBV19 combines with J gene TRBJ1-5; TRBD1 matches 10 bases. V was clipped by 5 bases and J by 2 bases; unmatched bases: 9. CDR3 length: 17 residues. Per germline, CDR1 LNHDA and CDR2 SQIVND (reference sequence).

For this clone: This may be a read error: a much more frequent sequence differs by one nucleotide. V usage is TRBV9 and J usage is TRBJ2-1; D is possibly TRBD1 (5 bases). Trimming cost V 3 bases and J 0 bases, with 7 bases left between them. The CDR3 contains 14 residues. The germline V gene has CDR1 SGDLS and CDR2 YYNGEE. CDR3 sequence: CASSGTSSYNEQFF. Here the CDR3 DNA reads TGTGCCAGCAGCGGGACAAGCTCCTACAATGAGCAGTTCTTC.

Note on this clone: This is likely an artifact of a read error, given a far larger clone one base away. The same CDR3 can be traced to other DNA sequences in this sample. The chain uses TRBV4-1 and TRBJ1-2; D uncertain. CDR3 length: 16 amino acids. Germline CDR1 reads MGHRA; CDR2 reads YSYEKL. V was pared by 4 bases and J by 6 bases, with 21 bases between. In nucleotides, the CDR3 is TGCGCCAGCAGCCGCTCTGAGTGGGCCCCGCAGGATGGCTACACCTTC. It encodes CASSRSEWAPQDGYTF.

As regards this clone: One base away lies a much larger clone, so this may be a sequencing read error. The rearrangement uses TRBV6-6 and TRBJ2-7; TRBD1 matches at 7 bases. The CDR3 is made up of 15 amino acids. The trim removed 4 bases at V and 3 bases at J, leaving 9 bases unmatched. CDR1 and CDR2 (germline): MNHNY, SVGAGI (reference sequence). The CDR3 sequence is CASSSTWTGIYEQYF. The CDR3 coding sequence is TGTGCCAGCAGTTCAACCTGGACAGGAATCTACGAGCAGTACTTC.

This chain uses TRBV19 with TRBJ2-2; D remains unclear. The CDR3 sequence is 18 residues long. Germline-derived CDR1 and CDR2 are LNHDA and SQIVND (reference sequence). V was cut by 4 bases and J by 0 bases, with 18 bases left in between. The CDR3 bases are TGTGCCAGTAGTACCCGGGTCCTCGCTAGGGCGAACACCGGGGAGCTGTTTTTT. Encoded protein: CASSTRVLARANTGELFF.

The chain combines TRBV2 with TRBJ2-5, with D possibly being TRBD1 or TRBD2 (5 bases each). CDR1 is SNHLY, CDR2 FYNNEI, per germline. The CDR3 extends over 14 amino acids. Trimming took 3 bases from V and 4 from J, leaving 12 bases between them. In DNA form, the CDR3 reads TGTGCCAGCAGTGATTCATCTGGGGGAGAGACCCAGTACTTC. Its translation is CASSDSSGGETQYF.

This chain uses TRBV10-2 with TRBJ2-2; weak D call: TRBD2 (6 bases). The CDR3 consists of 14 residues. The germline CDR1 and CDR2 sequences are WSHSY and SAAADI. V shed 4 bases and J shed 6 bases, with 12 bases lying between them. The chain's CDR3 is CASSVGPGAGELFF. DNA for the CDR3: TGCGCCAGCAGTGTGGGGCCGGGGGCCGGGGAGCTGTTTTTT.